This T cell receptor (beta chain) is from a study of T cell responses to AZD1222 COVID-19 vaccine. Study-level background: Pooling was applied to second doses at about 4 or about 12 weeks.

V was clipped by 4 bases and J by 4 bases, with 20 bases between them. CDR3 length: 16 amino acids. Germline V gene sequence: CDR1 PRHDT, CDR2 FYEKMQ (reference sequence). Study-wide results and limits: Donors were chiefly white British, with a greater number of females, and clonal diversity was perhaps underestimated. A reported finding is that nearly half of spike-specific TCRs target unmutated variant regions. The study identified only five or six AZD1222 recipients as seropositive at baseline.

The assay was immunoSEQ multiplex PCR, and TCRdb's table has in-frame clones only and misses some. The profile covers roughly 120,000 clones, with about 87% appearing a single time and about 4.2% taken by the ten largest. A word on this clone: Its antigen is currently unknown.

Sequenced material: peripheral blood, taken on day 0 of AZD1222 vaccination. The J gene is TRBJ2-7, the V gene TRBV13, with D perhaps matching TRBD1 (5 bases). The sequence derives from an adult in good health. The CDR3 coding sequence is TGTGCCAGCAGCTCTAATGGACAAGGACGAAATTACGAGCAGTACTTC. Amino acid sequence: CASSSNGQGRNYEQYF.